The 30 T cell receptor beta chains presented below share a single source sample, sequenced in a study of blood T cell repertoires in COVID-19. This table comes from immunoSEQ multiplex PCR, and its TCRdb copy is limited to in-frame clones, with some not included. The repertoire has a few hundred thousand clones, about 90% of them found once; the top ten carry roughly 2.2%. Sequencing input: peripheral blood. The receptors derive from a woman in her forties or fifties who had recovered from COVID-19.

The count of this clone is one. The J gene is TRBJ2-7, the V gene TRBV28; TRBD1 is a possible D gene (6 bases). The germline V and J ends were trimmed by 6 bases and 5 bases, with 11 bases remaining between them. CDR1 MDHEN and CDR2 SYDVKM come from the germline V gene. The CDR3 consists of 12 residues. The CDR3 DNA sequence: TGTGCCAGCAGATTCCAGGGGAACGAGCAGTACTTC. This sequence encodes CASRFQGNEQYF.

The chain recombines TRBV30 with TRBJ2-3; D call uncertain. This CDR3 is built from 15 residues. Germline CDR1 GTSNPN, CDR2 SVGIG (reference sequence). Trimming stripped 4 bases from V and 6 bases from J, with 20 bases between. CDR3 DNA: TGTGCCTGGACCACCGGAGATAGGCTCGGGGATACGCAGTATTTT. Its translation: CAWTTGDRLGDTQYF.

V usage is TRBV19 and J usage is TRBJ1-2; TRBD1 is a possible D gene (5 bases). V was shortened by 11 bases and J by 8 bases, with 21 bases between the two germline ends. The CDR3 has 13 amino acids. The germline V gene encodes CDR1 LNHDA and CDR2 SQIVND (reference sequence). The CDR3 here is CASTGGWGYGYTF. CDR3 nucleotides: TGTGCCTCAACCGGGGGTTGGGGGTACGGCTACACCTTC.

This clone appeared many times. Different DNA sequences within this sample yield the same CDR3. The chain couples TRBV5-1 to TRBJ2-7; TRBD1 agrees at 10 bases. The CDR3 consists of 14 residues. The J segment lost 7 bases and the V segment lost 0 bases, leaving 4 bases of the junction unmatched. Germline assignment: CDR1 SGHRS and CDR2 YFSETQ. The CDR3 spells CASSLGQGAREQYF. The CDR3 region has the DNA TGCGCCAGCAGCTTGGGACAGGGGGCGCGGGAGCAGTACTTC.

This rearrangement joins TRBV7-9 to TRBJ1-1; 7 nucleotides match TRBD1. The CDR3 runs to 14 residues. Looked up from germline, CDR1 is SEHNR and CDR2 is FQNEAQ (reference sequence). V lost 5 bases and J lost 7; bases outside the gene matches: 10. CDR3 nucleotides: TGTGCCAGCAGCCCTCGACAGGGCGGGGTTGAAGCTTTCTTT. Its protein product is CASSPRQGGVEAFF.

The chain combines TRBV13 with TRBJ1-1; 8 bases fit TRBD1. V was clipped by 5 bases and J by 4 bases; unmatched bases: 3. This CDR3 has 13 residues. Per the germline V gene, CDR1 is PRHDT and CDR2 is FYEKMQ (reference sequence). The CDR3, as DNA: TGTGCCAGCAGCGTAGACAGGGGCACTGAAGCTTTCTTT. This gives the protein CASSVDRGTEAFF.

The chain links TRBV4-2 to TRBJ1-4; D is undetermined. Germline V gene data show CDR1 as LGHNA and CDR2 as YNFKEQ. The germline V and J ends were trimmed by 2 bases and 8 bases, with 9 bases remaining between them. This CDR3 has 13 amino acids. The CDR3 loop is CASSQSSTEKLFF. CDR3 sequence (DNA): TGTGCCAGCAGCCAAAGTTCTACCGAAAAACTGTTTTTT.

The V and J genes are TRBV28 and TRBJ2-7; 11 bases line up with TRBD2. Germline assignment: CDR1 MDHEN and CDR2 SYDVKM. The CDR3 extends over 15 amino acids. V gave up 7 bases and J gave up 6 bases; unmatched junction bases: 11. The CDR3 bases are TGTGCCAGCACCTCCTTAGCGGGAGGGCCGGTCGAGCAGTACTTC. It yields the protein CASTSLAGGPVEQYF.

V and J are TRBV28 and TRBJ2-7; 7 bases align to TRBD2. This CDR3 contains 13 residues. Germline V gene sequence: CDR1 MDHEN, CDR2 SYDVKM. The ends lost 6 bases at V and 3 bases at J; junction bases unmatched: 5. The CDR3 nucleotides read TGTGCCAGCAGCGAGCGGGACCGCTACGAGCAGTACTTC. It translates to CASSERDRYEQYF.

The chain has TRBV19 and TRBJ1-1, with D unresolved. Germline V gene sequence: CDR1 LNHDA, CDR2 SQIVND (reference sequence). Trimming stripped 2 bases from V and 4 bases from J, with 8 bases between. The CDR3 covers 13 residues. This CDR3 is CASSIRPGTEAFF. The CDR3 nucleotides are TGTGCCAGTAGTATACGACCAGGCACTGAAGCTTTCTTT.

This chain uses TRBV2 with TRBJ1-5; 9 nucleotides agree with TRBD1. V gave up 6 bases and J gave up 6 bases; unmatched junction bases: 6. There are 14 residues in the CDR3. CDR1 is SNHLY, CDR2 FYNNEI, per germline. The CDR3 DNA is TGTGCCAGCAGGCAAACAGGGGGCGGTCAGCCCCAGCATTTT. Translated: CASRQTGGGQPQHF.

This clone was detected only a few times. The rearrangement uses TRBV11-2 and TRBJ1-2; D gene ambiguous. The V gene's germline CDR1 is SGHAT and CDR2 FQNNGV. The CDR3 totals 13 residues. Between the trimmed V and J ends, which lost 2 bases and 4 bases, there was a span of 8 bases. The CDR3 here is CASSLQDIYGYTF. CDR3 DNA: TGTGCCAGCAGCTTACAGGATATCTATGGCTACACCTTC.

A single count supports this clone. The V call is TRBV9, the J call TRBJ2-5; 11 nucleotides match TRBD2. The CDR3 length is 15 residues. Germline V CDR1 and CDR2: SGDLS, YYNGEE. V was pared by 4 bases and J by 1 base, with 3 bases of the junction left unmatched. CDR3: CASSYGTSGQETQYF. CDR3 nucleotides: TGTGCCAGCAGCTATGGGACTAGCGGCCAAGAGACCCAGTACTTC.

This chain joins TRBV6-2 or TRBV6-3 and TRBJ2-2; 9 bases map to TRBD2. The ends lost 0 bases at V and 2 bases at J; junction bases unmatched: 4. Germline values: CDR1 MNHEY, CDR2 SVGEGT. This CDR3 comprises 17 residues. DNA of the CDR3: TGTGCCAGCAGTTACTCGGCGCTAGCGGGAAACACCGGGGAGCTGTTTTTT. Encoded protein: CASSYSALAGNTGELFF.

This clone was seen repeatedly, ten times or more. The chain links TRBV9 to TRBJ1-2, with TRBD1 matching 10 bases. J was trimmed by 8 bases and V by 5 bases; bases with no gene match: 9. From germline, CDR1 is SGDLS and CDR2 YYNGEE. The CDR3 consists of 14 residues. The CDR3 DNA reads TGTGCCAGCAGTCCGGGACAGGGGAGGTTAGGCTACACCTTC. It encodes CASSPGQGRLGYTF.

The J gene is TRBJ1-1, the V gene TRBV6-1; no reliable D call. The germline V gene encodes CDR1 MNHNS and CDR2 SASEGT. The CDR3 is made up of 11 amino acids. With 3 bases removed from V and 8 bases from J, the gap between germline ends came to 7 bases. CDR3 in DNA: TGTGCCAGCAGTGATTACTCCGAAGCTTTCTTT. Translation gives CASSDYSEAFF.

This chain connects TRBV9 to TRBJ2-1; weak D call: TRBD2 (6 bases). V was cut by 2 bases and J by 0 bases, with 6 bases left in between. The CDR3 has 14 residues. CDR1 SGDLS and CDR2 YYNGEE come from the germline V gene. The CDR3 DNA is TGTGCCAGCAGCGTCGGGGGCTCCTACAATGAGCAGTTCTTC. This sequence encodes CASSVGGSYNEQFF.

The rearrangement links TRBV13 to TRBJ2-3; TRBD2 might be the D (5 bases). The V gene lost 2 bases and the J gene lost 1 base, with 10 bases spanning the gap. The CDR3 loop spans 15 amino acids. Germline CDR1 and CDR2: PRHDT and FYEKMQ (reference sequence). The CDR3 sequence: CASSLTAERTDTQYF. In nucleotides, the CDR3 is TGTGCCAGCAGCTTAACAGCGGAACGCACAGATACGCAGTATTTT.

The chain combines TRBV7-2 with TRBJ2-5; D may be TRBD2 (5 bases). V was shortened by 5 bases and J by 5 bases, with 9 bases between the two germline ends. CDR1 SGHTA and CDR2 FQGNSA come from the germline V gene. The CDR3 contains 12 residues. DNA for the CDR3: TGTGCCAGCAGCCGGTGGAGGGAGACCCAGTACTTC. It specifies CASSRWRETQYF. The complete variable domain, with remaining parts taken from reference TRBV7-2 and TRBJ2-5, reads GAGVSQSPSNKVTEKGKDVELRCDPISGHTALYWYRQSLGQGLEFLIYFQGNSAPDKSGLPSDRFSAERTGGSVSTLTIQRTQQEDSAVYLCASSRWRETQYFGPGTRLLVL.

The V and J genes are TRBV3-1 (or the pseudogene TRBV3-2) and TRBJ1-5, with a weak D call TRBD1 (6 bases). Trimming left V 6 bases short and J 0 bases short, with 12 bases between. The CDR3 totals 15 residues. CDR1 is LGHDT and CDR2 is YNNKEL in the germline V gene (reference sequence). The CDR3 region is CASSPTGYSNQPQHF. The CDR3 DNA is TGTGCCAGCAGTCCCACAGGGTATAGCAATCAGCCCCAGCATTTT.

The chain carries TRBV5-6 and TRBJ1-1; D ambiguous. Trimming pared 0 bases from V and 5 bases from J, leaving 5 bases between. CDR1 and CDR2 from the germline V gene are SGHDT and YYEEEE. The CDR3 is made up of 12 amino acids. CDR3 sequence (DNA): TGTGCCAGCAGCTTGGGTTCTACTGAAGCTTTCTTT. This encodes CASSLGSTEAFF.

The chain is built from TRBV6-5 and TRBJ1-2; the D is unclear. Per the germline V gene, CDR1 is MNHEY and CDR2 is SVGAGI. V gave up 6 bases and J gave up 4 bases, with 9 bases separating them. This CDR3 contains 12 residues. This chain's CDR3 is CASRMELYGYTF. CDR3 nucleotide sequence: TGTGCCAGCAGGATGGAGCTCTATGGCTACACCTTC.

In its sample, this clone was seen a few times. The chain recombines TRBV4-3 with TRBJ1-1; no clear D. The CDR3 loop spans 14 amino acids. The V and J ends lost 0 bases and 8 bases respectively, with 13 bases between them. Germline CDR1 and CDR2: LGHNA and YSLEER. In DNA, the CDR3 is TGCGCCAGCAGCCAAGATCCGGCAGGTCGGGAAGCTTTCTTT. Protein sequence: CASSQDPAGREAFF.

J is TRBJ1-2 and V is TRBV19, with TRBD1 identical over 7 bases. The CDR3 totals 16 residues. After removal of 2 bases from V and 2 bases from J, the junction contained 8 bases not matched to a gene. CDR1 and CDR2 (germline): LNHDA, SQIVND (reference sequence). CDR3 DNA: TGTGCCAGTAGTATACCCCTGACAGGGCGCAACTATGGCTACACCTTC. Amino acids: CASSIPLTGRNYGYTF.

The chain links TRBV5-6 to TRBJ1-1, with 7 positions matching TRBD1. Germline CDR1 and CDR2: SGHDT and YYEEEE. The CDR3 extends over 15 amino acids. The V and J ends lost 2 bases and 1 base, in that order; junction bases with no gene match: 5. CDR3 bases: TGTGCCAGCAGCTTAGAGGGGGCGTGGAACACTGAAGCTTTCTTT. This encodes CASSLEGAWNTEAFF.

The chain employs TRBV24-1 and TRBJ1-2, with a tentative D call TRBD1 (5 bases). Germline assignment: CDR1 KGHDR and CDR2 SFDVKD. The CDR3 runs to 15 residues. The germline V and J ends were trimmed by 5 bases and 4 bases, with 16 bases remaining between them. The CDR3 sequence is CATSAQRTGIYGYTF. CDR3 DNA: TGTGCCACCAGTGCCCAACGCACAGGAATCTATGGCTACACCTTC.

This clone was observed once. This chain connects TRBV12-3 or TRBV12-4 to TRBJ2-3; no reliable D call. The CDR3 covers 12 residues. V was shortened by 2 bases and J by 5 bases, with 5 bases between the two germline ends. CDR3 DNA: TGTGCCAGCAGTTTATCTCTAGATACGCAGTATTTT. Its protein is CASSLSLDTQYF.

A single count supports this clone. J is TRBJ2-7 and V is TRBV30; TRBD1 aligns across 7 bases. The J segment lost 2 bases and the V segment lost 1 base, leaving 5 bases of the junction unmatched. Germline CDR1 reads GTSNPN; CDR2 reads SVGIG (reference sequence). This CDR3 region has 14 residues. The DNA of the CDR3 is TGTGCCTGGAGTGCCTTACAGGGGACCTACGAGCAGTACTTC. This encodes CAWSALQGTYEQYF.

The chain links TRBV6-6 to TRBJ2-2; D gene ambiguous. CDR1 is MNHNY, CDR2 SVGAGI, per germline (reference sequence). The CDR3 length is 13 residues. V lost 0 bases and J lost 6, with 5 bases in between. CDR3 in DNA: TGTGCCAGCAGTTACTCGGTAGCCGGGGAGCTGTTTTTT. Translation gives CASSYSVAGELFF.

This clone appeared once. The chain combines TRBV3-1 (or the pseudogene TRBV3-2) with TRBJ2-5; 9 bases match TRBD2. V lost 4 bases and J lost 7; bases outside the gene matches: 7. Per the germline V gene, CDR1 is LGHDT and CDR2 is YNNKEL (reference sequence). The CDR3 runs 14 residues. CDR3 residues: CASSPLAGVGTQYF. DNA of the CDR3: TGTGCCAGCAGCCCTTTAGCGGGAGTCGGGACCCAGTACTTC.